The 17 T cell receptor beta chains in this list originate from one sample, sequenced in a study of blood T cell repertoires in COVID-19. Some clones are missing from TCRdb's copy, which holds only in-frame ones; the method was immunoSEQ multiplex PCR. Among 53,000 or so clones listed, less than 85% were seen once. Input material: peripheral blood. The receptor set was obtained from an older man with active COVID-19.

The gene calls are TRBV6-6 and TRBJ1-6; D is perhaps TRBD1 (5 bases). V gave up 11 bases and J gave up 0 bases, with 11 bases separating them. Germline loops: CDR1 MNHNY, CDR2 SVGAGI (reference sequence). The CDR3 runs 14 residues. Here the CDR3 reads CAGQGVSYNSPLHF. CDR3 nucleotides: TGTGCCGGACAAGGAGTCTCCTATAATTCACCCCTCCACTTT.

This chain uses TRBV5-1 with TRBJ2-7, with 12 nucleotides matching TRBD2. The CDR3 spans 14 residues. With V trimmed by 4 bases and J by 6 bases, 5 bases remained unmatched. The V gene's germline CDR1 is SGHRS and CDR2 YFSETQ. The CDR3 is CASSVTSGRAEQYF. The DNA of the CDR3 is TGCGCCAGCAGCGTGACTAGCGGGAGAGCCGAGCAGTACTTC.

This chain joins TRBV6-5 and TRBJ2-2; 9 nucleotides align to TRBD1. V was clipped by 7 bases and J by 3 bases; unmatched bases: 6. The CDR3 runs to 15 residues. Germline CDR1 MNHEY, CDR2 SVGAGI. This chain's CDR3 is CASTHRGRDTGELFF. DNA for the CDR3: TGTGCCAGCACCCACAGGGGGCGTGACACCGGGGAGCTGTTTTTT.

This clone was observed once. The gene calls are TRBV11-3 and TRBJ2-7, with TRBD1 identical over 8 bases. Losses at the gene ends were 1 base for V and 3 bases for J; bases not matched to a gene: 2. The CDR3 is made up of 14 amino acids. Looked up from germline, CDR1 is SGHNT and CDR2 is YENEEA. The CDR3 bases are TGTGCCAGCAGCTTAGCAGGGGGCAGCTACGAGCAGTACTTC. This sequence encodes CASSLAGGSYEQYF.

The chain recombines TRBV9 with TRBJ1-1; TRBD1 matches at 11 bases. The V gene's germline CDR1 is SGDLS and CDR2 YYNGEE. The junction had 6 bases not matched to a gene; V was cut back by 3 bases and J by 5 bases. CDR3 size: 15 residues. CDR3 DNA: TGTGCCAGCAGCGCGGGACAGGGGGGTCTAACTGAAGCTTTCTTT. Translation: CASSAGQGGLTEAFF.

CDR3 region: CASSPSSGANSPLHF. The CDR3 coding sequence is TGTGCCAGCTCACCAAGTTCAGGGGCCAATTCACCCCTCCACTTT. V gene TRBV18 combines with J gene TRBJ1-6; perhaps TRBD1 as D (6 bases). Trimming left V 2 bases short and J 7 bases short, with 12 bases between. CDR3 length equals 15 residues. Germline CDR1 reads KGHSH; CDR2 reads LQKENI.

J is TRBJ2-7 and V is TRBV11-2, with D perhaps TRBD2 (6 bases). Trimming removed 2 bases at V and 3 bases at J, with 14 bases between. The CDR3 has 15 amino acids. Germline V gene data show CDR1 as SGHAT and CDR2 as FQNNGV. DNA for the CDR3: TGTGCCAGCAGCTTAATCAGGGACTCACACTACGAGCAGTACTTC. Its translation: CASSLIRDSHYEQYF. Complete variable domain (other parts from reference TRBV11-2 and TRBJ2-7): EAGVAQSPRYKIIEKRQSVAFWCNPISGHATLYWYQQILGQGPKLLIQFQNNGVVDDSQLPKDRFSAERLKGVDSTLKIQPAKLEDSAVYLCASSLIRDSHYEQYFGPGTRLTVT.

With respect to this clone: The sample contains more than one DNA sequence encoding this CDR3. This chain uses TRBV12-3 or TRBV12-4 with TRBJ1-1; D possibly corresponds to TRBD1 (5 bases). This CDR3 is built from 13 residues. V was cut by 3 bases and J by 1 base, with 6 bases left in between. Here the CDR3 DNA reads TGTGCCAGCAGTTTCGGGGGGAACACTGAAGCTTTCTTT. Protein product: CASSFGGNTEAFF.

This clone has only one observation. The chain combines TRBV10-2 with TRBJ2-7; tentative D call: TRBD1 (5 bases). CDR1 is WSHSY, CDR2 SAAADI, per germline. The V end was cut by 7 bases, the J end by 1 base, with 20 bases between. There are 16 residues in the CDR3. The CDR3 reads CASTPDGDKGSYEQYF. In DNA, the CDR3 is TGCGCCAGCACCCCCGATGGGGATAAGGGGTCCTACGAGCAGTACTTC.

The rearrangement links TRBV28 to TRBJ1-2; 10 positions agree with TRBD1. The CDR3 runs to 16 residues. The J segment lost 3 bases and the V segment lost 5 bases, leaving 9 bases of the junction unmatched. Germline loops: CDR1 MDHEN, CDR2 SYDVKM. This CDR3 reads CASSPRPGTGDYGYTF. The DNA of the CDR3 is TGTGCCAGCAGTCCTCGCCCCGGGACAGGGGACTATGGCTACACCTTC.

J is TRBJ2-2 and V is TRBV7-2; D gene unclear. Germline loops: CDR1 SGHTA, CDR2 FQGNSA. Trimming removed 4 bases at V and 6 bases at J, with 9 bases between. The CDR3 loop spans 13 amino acids. The CDR3 DNA is TGTGCCAGCAGCTCGACTGGCTCCGGGGAGCTGTTTTTT. It yields the protein CASSSTGSGELFF.

The chain employs TRBV6-1 and TRBJ2-7; TRBD1 agrees at 8 bases. Germline values: CDR1 MNHNS, CDR2 SASEGT. The J segment lost 10 bases and the V segment lost 3 bases, leaving 8 bases of the junction unmatched. This CDR3 contains 13 residues. The CDR3 DNA follows: TGTGCCAGCAGTGACCAAGGACAGGGTTATCAGTACTTC. This translates into CASSDQGQGYQYF.

The chain uses TRBV6-5 and TRBJ2-3; weak D call: TRBD2 (5 bases). CDR1 is MNHEY, CDR2 SVGAGI, per germline. V lost 2 bases to trimming and J lost 5 bases, with 11 bases between them. The CDR3 sequence is 14 residues long. The CDR3 loop is CASSYEGKGDTQYF. CDR3 sequence (DNA): TGTGCCAGCAGTTACGAGGGAAAGGGAGATACGCAGTATTTT.

This clone has just one count. V usage is TRBV15 and J usage is TRBJ1-4, with 8 bases aligning to TRBD1. This CDR3 has 15 residues. V trimming: 2 bases; J trimming: 8 bases; junction bases outside the gene matches: 7. Germline V gene sequence: CDR1 LNHNV, CDR2 YYDKDF (reference sequence). The CDR3 sequence: CATSRTGGRAEKLFF. The CDR3 DNA follows: TGTGCCACCAGCAGAACAGGGGGGCGAGCAGAAAAACTGTTTTTT.

CDR3 protein: CASKAGNEQYF. CDR3 bases: TGTGCCAGTAAGGCGGGGAACGAGCAGTACTTC. The J gene is TRBJ2-7, the V gene TRBV19, with TRBD2 as a possible D gene (6 bases). The CDR3 spans 11 residues. Trimming pared 7 bases from V and 5 bases from J, leaving 9 bases between. Looked up from germline, CDR1 is LNHDA and CDR2 is SQIVND (reference sequence).

CDR3 region: CASSPYAAVNFYEQYF. The CDR3 DNA reads TGTGCCAGCAGCCCTTATGCAGCGGTCAACTTCTACGAGCAGTACTTC. The V call is TRBV3-1 (or the pseudogene TRBV3-2), the J call TRBJ2-7, with TRBD2 as a possible D gene (5 bases). CDR3 length: 16 amino acids. Germline V CDR1 and CDR2: LGHDT, YNNKEL (reference sequence). With 4 bases removed from V and 3 bases from J, the gap between germline ends came to 19 bases.

This sequence joins TRBV18 and TRBJ1-2, with TRBD1 matching 7 bases. Germline values: CDR1 KGHSH, CDR2 LQKENI. V lost 2 bases to trimming and J lost 4 bases; unmatched junction nucleotides: 7. This CDR3 region has 15 residues. CDR3 region: CASSPSYRDSYGYTF. The CDR3 DNA sequence: TGTGCCAGCTCACCATCCTACCGGGACAGCTATGGCTACACCTTC. Variable domain in full (rest from reference TRBV18 and TRBJ1-2): NAGVMQNPRHLVRRRGQEARLRCSPMKGHSHVYWYRQLPEEGLKFMVYLQKENIIDESGMPKERFSAEFPKEGPSILRIQQVVRGDSAAYFCASSPSYRDSYGYTFGSGTRLTVV.